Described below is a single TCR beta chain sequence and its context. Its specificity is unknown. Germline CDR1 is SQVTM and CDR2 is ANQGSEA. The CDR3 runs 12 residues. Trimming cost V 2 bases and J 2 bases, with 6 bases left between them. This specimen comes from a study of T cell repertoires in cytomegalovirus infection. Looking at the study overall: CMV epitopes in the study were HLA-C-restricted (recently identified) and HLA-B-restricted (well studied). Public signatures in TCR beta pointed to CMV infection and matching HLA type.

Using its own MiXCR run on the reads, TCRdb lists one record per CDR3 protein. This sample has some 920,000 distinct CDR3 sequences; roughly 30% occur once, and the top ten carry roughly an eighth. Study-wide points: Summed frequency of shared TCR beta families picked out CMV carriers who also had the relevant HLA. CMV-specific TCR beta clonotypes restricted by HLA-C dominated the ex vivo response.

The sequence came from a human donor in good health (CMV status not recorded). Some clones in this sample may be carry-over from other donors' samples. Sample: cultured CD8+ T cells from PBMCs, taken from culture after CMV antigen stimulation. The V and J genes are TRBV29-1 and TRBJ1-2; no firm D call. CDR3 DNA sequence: TGCAGCGTTGAATGGGGAAACTATGGCTACACCTTC. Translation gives CSVEWGNYGYTF. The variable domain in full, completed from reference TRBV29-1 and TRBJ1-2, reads SAVISQKPSRDICQRGTSLTIQCQVDSQVTMMFWYRQQPGQSLTLIATANQGSEATYESGFVIDKFPISRPNLTFSTLTVSNMSPEDSSIYLCSVEWGNYGYTFGSGTRLTVV.